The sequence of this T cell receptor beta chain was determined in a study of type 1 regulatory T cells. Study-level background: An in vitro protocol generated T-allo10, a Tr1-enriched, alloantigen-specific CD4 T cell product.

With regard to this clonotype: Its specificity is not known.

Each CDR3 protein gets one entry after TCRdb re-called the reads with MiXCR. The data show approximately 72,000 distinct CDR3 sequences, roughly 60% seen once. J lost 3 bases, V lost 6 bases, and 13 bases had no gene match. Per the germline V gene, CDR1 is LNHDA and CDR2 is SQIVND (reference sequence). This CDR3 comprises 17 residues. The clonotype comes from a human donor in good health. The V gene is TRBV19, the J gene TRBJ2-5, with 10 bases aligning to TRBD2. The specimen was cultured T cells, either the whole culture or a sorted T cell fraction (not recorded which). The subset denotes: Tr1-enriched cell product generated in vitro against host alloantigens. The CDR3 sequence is CASSRSPPSGSKETQYF. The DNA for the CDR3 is TGTGCCAGTAGCCGAAGTCCCCCTAGCGGGAGTAAAGAGACCCAGTACTTC.